This T cell receptor (beta chain) emerged from a study of T cell responses to AZD1222 COVID-19 vaccine. Whole-study results and caveats: Repertoire sampling happened only post peak T cell response. Spike-specific TCR breadth and depth both grew after two AZD1222 doses. Unmutated variant regions are reportedly targeted by nearly half of spike-specific TCRs.

Produced via immunoSEQ multiplex PCR; TCRdb's table is partial and in-frame only. This sample has around 130,000 clones, with roughly 93% found just once. As concerns this clone: Its specificity is unknown.

Germline V gene lookup returns CDR1 SGHNT and CDR2 YYREEE (reference sequence). V dropped 4 bases and J dropped 8; count of bases not matched to a gene: 11. The CDR3 sequence is 17 residues long. This rearrangement joins TRBV5-4 to TRBJ2-1, with 14 nucleotides matching TRBD2. The receptor's source is an adult in good health. The sample was peripheral blood, taken on day 0 of AZD1222 vaccination. CDR3 residues: CASSTGTSGRRSHEQFF. The CDR3 bases are TGTGCCAGCAGCACCGGGACTAGCGGGAGAAGAAGCCATGAGCAGTTCTTC.